This T cell receptor beta chain was recovered during a study of blood T cell repertoires in COVID-19. Study background: From T cells, B-cell-depleted T cells, or PBMCs came the material, which was cDNA or gDNA.

Sequencing was performed with immunoSEQ multiplex PCR; in TCRdb, only in-frame clones are kept and a portion is missing. The sample shows 200,000 to 300,000 clones, about 87% of them seen only once. The CDR3 runs 14 residues. J was trimmed by 8 bases and V by 3 bases; bases with no gene match: 3. Germline CDR1 and CDR2: KGHSH and LQKENI. J is TRBJ1-4 and V is TRBV18; 10 nucleotides match TRBD1. The sample consisted of PBMCs or T cells enriched from blood (not recorded which). This sequence was found in a woman in her thirties or forties with acute COVID-19. In DNA, the CDR3 is TGTGCCAGCTCACCCGACAGGGGGCGCGAAAAACTGTTTTTT. Protein: CASSPDRGREKLFF.